Below, 29 T cell receptor beta chains from the same sample are listed, as sequenced in a study of Ad26.COV2.S vaccination and SARS-CoV-2 variants. The method was immunoSEQ multiplex PCR; TCRdb's version includes in-frame clones alone and lacks a portion of them. In the table there are 400,000 to 450,000 clones, about 92% of which are singletons. Treatment indicated: roughly 20 received Ad26.COV2.S at low or high dose, single or two shots; 5 received placebo; per-sample allocation not given. Samples analyzed were those drawn on day 63 after the first vaccine or placebo injection. The sample consisted of peripheral blood, taken in a trial of Ad26.COV2.S vaccine versus placebo. The receptor set was obtained from a person aged 18-60 years who received the Ad26.COV2.S COVID-19 vaccine or a placebo.

V and J are TRBV27 and TRBJ2-2, with D unclear. The length of the CDR3 is 14 residues. Trimming cost V 4 bases and J 0 bases, with 6 bases left between them. Germline loops: CDR1 MNHEY, CDR2 SMNVEV (reference sequence). The CDR3 coding sequence is TGTGCCAGCAGTTGGTTCGCGAACACCGGGGAGCTGTTTTTT. This codes for CASSWFANTGELFF.

This clone was seen just once. The rearrangement links TRBV3-1 (or the pseudogene TRBV3-2) to TRBJ2-7, with 14 bases identical to TRBD2. Germline V gives CDR1 LGHDT, CDR2 YNNKEL (reference sequence). The length of the CDR3 is 15 residues. V shed 6 bases, J shed 7 bases, and the junction held 8 bases outside the gene matches. The chain's CDR3 is CASSRTSGRRWEQYF. In DNA, the CDR3 is TGTGCCAGCAGTCGGACTAGCGGGAGGCGATGGGAGCAGTACTTC.

This clone appeared once. At the DNA level, this CDR3 is encoded by other sequences in the same sample as well. V is TRBV19 and J is TRBJ2-1, with TRBD2 matching 8 bases. Per germline, CDR1 LNHDA and CDR2 SQIVND (reference sequence). CDR3 length: 15 residues. With V trimmed by 5 bases and J by 0 bases, 3 bases remained unmatched. CDR3 sequence: CASSASGSSYNEQFF. The CDR3 DNA sequence: TGTGCCAGTAGTGCAAGCGGGAGCTCCTACAATGAGCAGTTCTTC. The full variable domain, its missing parts supplied by reference TRBV19 and TRBJ2-1, is DGGITQSPKYLFRKEGQNVTLSCEQNLNHDAMYWYRQDPGQGLRLIYYSQIVNDFQKGDIAEGYSVSREKKESFPLTVTSAQKNPTAFYLCASSASGSSYNEQFFGPGTRLTVL.

CDR3 region: CASSPRDPRSSGNTIYF. DNA for the CDR3: TGTGCCAGCAGTCCCCGGGACCCCCGAAGCTCTGGAAACACCATATATTTT. The genes are TRBV27 and TRBJ1-3; possible D gene TRBD1, 5 bases. Germline values: CDR1 MNHEY, CDR2 SMNVEV (reference sequence). The CDR3 length is 17 residues. Trimming removed 5 bases at V and 0 bases at J, with 17 bases between.

This rearrangement joins TRBV7-2 to TRBJ2-7, with D possibly matching TRBD2 (5 bases). Germline V gene sequence: CDR1 SGHTA, CDR2 FQGNSA. V was trimmed by 1 base and J by 10 bases, leaving 14 bases between them. CDR3 length: 13 amino acids. DNA for the CDR3: TGTGCCAGCAGCTTAGGGCTAGCTGGATTTCAGTACTTC. Protein sequence: CASSLGLAGFQYF.

This clone was observed once. The gene calls are TRBV14 and TRBJ2-7; D call uncertain. CDR1 and CDR2 from the germline V gene are SGHDN and FVKESK. The CDR3 length is 16 residues. V was clipped by 4 bases and J by 2 bases, with 18 bases between them. The DNA for the CDR3 is TGTGCCAGCAGCCCCACACAGAGAGCAGTTACCTACGAGCAGTACTTC. Amino acid sequence: CASSPTQRAVTYEQYF.

The chain couples TRBV14 to TRBJ1-4; no definite D call. This CDR3 contains 16 residues. The germline V and J ends were trimmed by 1 base and 4 bases, with 13 bases remaining between them. Germline-derived CDR1 and CDR2 are SGHDN and FVKESK. The chain's CDR3 is CASSQGARQYNEKLFF. CDR3 bases: TGTGCCAGCAGCCAAGGGGCGAGGCAGTATAATGAAAAACTGTTTTTT.

The gene calls are TRBV11-2 and TRBJ1-4; D not resolved. The CDR3 has 15 amino acids. V was clipped by 1 base and J by 5 bases, with 11 bases between them. Germline values: CDR1 SGHAT, CDR2 FQNNGV. The CDR3 here is CASSLGQALNEKLFF. The CDR3 coding sequence is TGTGCCAGCAGCTTAGGGCAGGCACTAAATGAAAAACTGTTTTTT.

The chain recombines TRBV7-9 with TRBJ2-7; 7 nucleotides line up with TRBD2. This CDR3 contains 14 residues. Germline V gene lookup returns CDR1 SEHNR and CDR2 FQNEAQ (reference sequence). The ends lost 5 bases at V and 3 bases at J; junction bases unmatched: 7. This chain's CDR3 is CASSQVGGSYEQYF. The CDR3 DNA follows: TGTGCCAGCAGCCAAGTGGGGGGGAGCTACGAGCAGTACTTC.

The V and J genes are TRBV2 and TRBJ1-1, with D unclear. V lost 2 bases, J lost 5 bases, and 6 bases lay in between. Germline V lookup: CDR1 SNHLY, CDR2 FYNNEI. This CDR3 contains 12 residues. The CDR3 spells CASSEMLTEAFF. In DNA form, the CDR3 reads TGTGCCAGCAGTGAAATGCTTACTGAAGCTTTCTTT.

The V call is TRBV19, the J call TRBJ2-1, with TRBD2 matching 12 bases. This CDR3 has 14 amino acids. Trimming at V came to 10 bases and at J to 8 bases, leaving 9 bases not matched to a gene. The V gene's germline CDR1 is LNHDA and CDR2 SQIVND (reference sequence). CDR3 amino acids: CANPSGRASYEQFF. CDR3 bases: TGTGCCAACCCTAGCGGGAGGGCCTCTTATGAGCAGTTCTTC. Full variable domain (rest looked up from reference TRBV19 and TRBJ2-1): DGGITQSPKYLFRKEGQNVTLSCEQNLNHDAMYWYRQDPGQGLRLIYYSQIVNDFQKGDIAEGYSVSREKKESFPLTVTSAQKNPTAFYLCANPSGRASYEQFFGPGTRLTVL.

J is TRBJ2-1 and V is TRBV30; 7 nucleotides match TRBD2. This CDR3 is 16 amino acids long. Germline trimming cut 0 bases from V and 5 bases from J; bases unmatched to any gene: 10. The V gene's germline CDR1 is GTSNPN and CDR2 SVGIG (reference sequence). The CDR3 nucleotides are TGTGCCTGGAGTGTACGCGGGGGTCGCCGCAACAATGAGCAGTTCTTC. This translates into CAWSVRGGRRNNEQFF.

The genes are TRBV6-1 and TRBJ1-4, with 8 bases aligning to TRBD1. The CDR3 sequence is 14 residues long. The germline CDR1 and CDR2 sequences are MNHNS and SASEGT. V gave up 5 bases and J gave up 6 bases; unmatched junction bases: 5. This chain's CDR3 is CASSRTGWDEKLFF. Here the CDR3 DNA reads TGTGCCAGCAGTCGGACAGGGTGGGATGAAAAACTGTTTTTT.

The chain recombines TRBV27 with TRBJ2-1, with D unresolved. Germline V lookup: CDR1 MNHEY, CDR2 SMNVEV (reference sequence). This CDR3 is built from 15 residues. V lost 2 bases, J lost 0 bases, and 8 bases lay in between. As DNA, the CDR3 is TGTGCCAGCAGTTTAGTTTCGGTCTCCTACAATGAGCAGTTCTTC. Translated: CASSLVSVSYNEQFF.

The chain combines TRBV5-4 with TRBJ2-2; 16 positions agree with TRBD2. CDR3 length equals 18 residues. V was clipped by 4 bases and J by 7 bases; unmatched bases: 10. CDR1 SGHNT and CDR2 YYREEE come from the germline V gene (reference sequence). Here the CDR3 reads CASSPTGTSGRAGGELFF. CDR3 DNA: TGTGCCAGCAGCCCTACCGGGACTAGCGGGAGGGCCGGCGGGGAGCTGTTTTTT.

In its sample, this clone was seen once. J is TRBJ2-5 and V is TRBV5-4, with 10 nucleotides matching TRBD2. The CDR3 spans 14 residues. Germline assignment: CDR1 SGHNT and CDR2 YYREEE (reference sequence). The trim removed 3 bases at V and 5 bases at J, leaving 4 bases unmatched. DNA of the CDR3: TGTGCCAGCAGCTCTAGCGGGAGAAGTGAGACCCAGTACTTC. Residues: CASSSSGRSETQYF. Together with reference TRBV5-4 and TRBJ2-5, the CDR3 gives the full variable domain: ETGVTQSPTHLIKTRGQQVTLRCSSQSGHNTVSWYQQALGQGPQFIFQYYREEENGRGNFPPRFSGLQFPNYSSELNVNALELDDSALYLCASSSSGRSETQYFGPGTRLLVL.

The chain recombines TRBV28 with TRBJ2-1; TRBD2 might be the D (5 bases). In germline, CDR1 is MDHEN, CDR2 SYDVKM. CDR3 length: 14 residues. Trimming took off 2 bases at V and 4 bases at J, with 9 bases between the two ends. The CDR3 protein is CASSLPGNYNEQFF. CDR3 sequence (DNA): TGTGCCAGCAGTTTACCGGGAAATTACAATGAGCAGTTCTTC.

This clone was detected only a few times. This chain joins TRBV30 and TRBJ2-7; 10 bases line up with TRBD1. Looked up from germline, CDR1 is GTSNPN and CDR2 is SVGIG (reference sequence). The length of the CDR3 is 14 residues. V was clipped by 3 bases and J by 3 bases; unmatched bases: 5. CDR3 in amino acids: CAWSEGTGDYEQYF. CDR3 in DNA: TGTGCCTGGAGCGAAGGGACAGGGGACTACGAGCAGTACTTC.

With respect to this clone: The sample holds other DNA sequences that translate to the same CDR3. V is TRBV20-1 and J is TRBJ2-1; 9 bases align to TRBD2. Germline V gene sequence: CDR1 DFQATT, CDR2 SNEGSKA (reference sequence). Losses at the gene ends were 3 bases for V and 1 base for J; bases not matched to a gene: 4. The CDR3 spans 15 residues. DNA of the CDR3: TGCAGTGCTAGTGGGCTAGCGGGGTCCTACAATGAGCAGTTCTTC. This sequence encodes CSASGLAGSYNEQFF.

J is TRBJ1-4 and V is TRBV19, with D maybe TRBD1 (5 bases). The V gene lost 3 bases and the J gene lost 8 bases, with 22 bases spanning the gap. The CDR3 covers 17 residues. The germline V gene encodes CDR1 LNHDA and CDR2 SQIVND (reference sequence). CDR3 sequence: CASSMSQLAGTGEKLFF. CDR3 coding DNA: TGTGCCAGTAGTATGTCACAGTTGGCAGGGACCGGCGAAAAACTGTTTTTT.

The J gene is TRBJ2-3, the V gene TRBV25-1, with 9 bases identical to TRBD2. The germline V gene has CDR1 MGHDK and CDR2 SYGVNS. The CDR3 has 15 amino acids. After removal of 2 bases from V and 4 bases from J, the junction contained 4 bases not matched to a gene. This CDR3 reads CASSESGRYADTQYF. In DNA, the CDR3 is TGTGCCAGCAGTGAAAGCGGGAGGTACGCAGATACGCAGTATTTT.

The V gene is TRBV5-6, the J gene TRBJ1-5; D call uncertain. This CDR3 is 15 amino acids long. Germline CDR1 reads SGHDT; CDR2 reads YYEEEE. Trimming shortened V by 3 bases and J by 3 bases, and 13 bases separated the two germline ends. CDR3 loop: CASSYGRNYNQPQHF. CDR3 in DNA: TGTGCCAGCAGCTACGGACGGAATTACAATCAGCCCCAGCATTTT. Complete variable domain (other parts from reference TRBV5-6 and TRBJ1-5): DAGVTQSPTHLIKTRGQQVTLRCSPKSGHDTVSWYQQALGQGPQFIFQYYEEEERQRGNFPDRFSGHQFPNYSSELNVNALLLGDSALYLCASSYGRNYNQPQHFGDGTRLSIL.

This chain links TRBV27 with TRBJ1-2; perhaps TRBD1 as D (5 bases). Trimming stripped 4 bases from V and 8 bases from J, with 23 bases between. Per the germline V gene, CDR1 is MNHEY and CDR2 is SMNVEV (reference sequence). This CDR3 comprises 16 residues. The CDR3, as DNA: TGTGCCAGCAGTTCCGCTCCGGGACGCCAACAGGAGGGCTACACCTTC. Protein sequence: CASSSAPGRQQEGYTF.

The genes are TRBV28 and TRBJ1-5, with D uncertain. Germline loops: CDR1 MDHEN, CDR2 SYDVKM. Between the trimmed V and J ends, which lost 7 bases and 7 bases, there was a span of 11 bases. The CDR3 loop spans 12 amino acids. The CDR3 region is CASTRGEQPQHF. The DNA for the CDR3 is TGTGCCAGCACCCGCGGGGAACAGCCCCAGCATTTT.

The V call is TRBV6-2 or TRBV6-3, the J call TRBJ2-7; D call uncertain. With 4 bases removed from V and 7 bases from J, the gap between germline ends came to 8 bases. The CDR3 sequence is 11 residues long. In germline, CDR1 is MNHEY, CDR2 SVGEGT. The DNA for the CDR3 is TGTGCCAGCAGTTCCCCGCGGGAGCAGTACTTC. Translated: CASSSPREQYF.

The chain combines TRBV3-1 (or the pseudogene TRBV3-2) with TRBJ1-5; D ambiguous. V was cut by 4 bases and J by 1 base, with 8 bases left in between. The CDR3 spans 14 residues. Germline values: CDR1 LGHDT, CDR2 YNNKEL (reference sequence). For the CDR3, the DNA is TGTGCCAGCAGCCGGAGCGGAAGCAATCAGCCCCAGCATTTT. It encodes CASSRSGSNQPQHF.

The chain carries TRBV27 and TRBJ2-3; perhaps TRBD2 as D (6 bases). V was pared by 6 bases and J by 0 bases, with 13 bases between. The V gene's germline CDR1 is MNHEY and CDR2 SMNVEV (reference sequence). The CDR3 sequence is 15 residues long. CDR3 sequence reads: CASSPISGSTDTQYF. The CDR3 DNA reads as TGTGCCAGCAGCCCGATTAGCGGTAGCACAGATACGCAGTATTTT.

The rearrangement links TRBV6-6 to TRBJ1-1; 7 bases match TRBD1. This CDR3 spans 13 amino acids. V was pared by 4 bases and J by 8 bases, with 7 bases of the junction left unmatched. CDR1 is MNHNY, CDR2 SVGAGI, per germline (reference sequence). CDR3 DNA sequence: TGTGCCAGCAGTTTCGGGACAGCTTCCGAAGCTTTCTTT. Translated, it gives CASSFGTASEAFF.

The chain links TRBV14 to TRBJ1-2; D gene unclear. CDR1 SGHDN and CDR2 FVKESK come from the germline V gene. The CDR3 spans 13 residues. V was cut by 1 base and J by 3 bases, with 6 bases left in between. This chain's CDR3 is CASSQAGYYGYTF. In DNA, the CDR3 is TGTGCCAGCAGCCAAGCGGGATACTATGGCTACACCTTC.